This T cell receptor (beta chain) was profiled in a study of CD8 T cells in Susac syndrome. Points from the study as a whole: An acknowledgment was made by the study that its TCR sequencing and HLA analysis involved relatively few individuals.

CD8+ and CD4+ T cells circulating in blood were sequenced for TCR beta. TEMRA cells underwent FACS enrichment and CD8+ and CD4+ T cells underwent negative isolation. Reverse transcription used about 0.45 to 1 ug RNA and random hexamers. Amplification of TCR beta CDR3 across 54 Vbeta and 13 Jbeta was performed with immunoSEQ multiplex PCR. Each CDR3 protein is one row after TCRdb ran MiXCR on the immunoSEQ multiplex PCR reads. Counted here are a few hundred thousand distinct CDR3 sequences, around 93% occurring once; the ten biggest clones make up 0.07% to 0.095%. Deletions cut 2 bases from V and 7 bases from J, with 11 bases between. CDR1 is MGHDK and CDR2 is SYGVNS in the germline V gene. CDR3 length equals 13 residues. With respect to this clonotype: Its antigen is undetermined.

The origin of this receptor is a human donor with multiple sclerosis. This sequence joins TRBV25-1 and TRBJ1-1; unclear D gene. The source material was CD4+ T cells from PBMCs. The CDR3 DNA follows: TGTGCCAGCAGTGAAGGGGAGGGAGGTGAAGCTTTCTTT. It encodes CASSEGEGGEAFF.